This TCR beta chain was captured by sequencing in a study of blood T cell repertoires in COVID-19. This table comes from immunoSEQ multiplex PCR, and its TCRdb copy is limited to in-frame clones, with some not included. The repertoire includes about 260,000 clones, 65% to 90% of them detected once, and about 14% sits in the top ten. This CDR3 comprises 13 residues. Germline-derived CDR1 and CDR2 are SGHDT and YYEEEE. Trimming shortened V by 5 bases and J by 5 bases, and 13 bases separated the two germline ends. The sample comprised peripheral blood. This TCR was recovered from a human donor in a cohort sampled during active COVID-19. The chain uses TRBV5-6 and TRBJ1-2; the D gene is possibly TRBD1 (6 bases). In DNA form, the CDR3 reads TGTGCCAGCAGGAACGCAGGGGTTTATGGCTACACCTTC. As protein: CASRNAGVYGYTF.